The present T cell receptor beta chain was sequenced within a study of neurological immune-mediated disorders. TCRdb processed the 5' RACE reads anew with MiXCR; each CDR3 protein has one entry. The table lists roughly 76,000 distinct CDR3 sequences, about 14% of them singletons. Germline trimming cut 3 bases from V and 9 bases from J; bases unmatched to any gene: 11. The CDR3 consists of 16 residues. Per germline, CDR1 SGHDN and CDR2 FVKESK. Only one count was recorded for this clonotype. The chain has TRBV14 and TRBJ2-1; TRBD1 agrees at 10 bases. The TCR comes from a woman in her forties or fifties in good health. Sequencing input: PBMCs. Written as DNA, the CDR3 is TGTGCCAGCAGCCACCTTGGAGGGACAGGGGTCGGTGAGCAGTTCTTC. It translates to CASSHLGGTGVGEQFF.